Listed here are 9 T cell receptor beta chains from one sample, sequenced in a study of OX40 agonist ivuxolimab in advanced cancers. The data were produced by immunoSEQ multiplex PCR, yet TCRdb's version contains in-frame clones alone and is incomplete. This sample yields 45,000 to 65,000 clones, of which approximately 91% are seen a single time; 3.6% belongs to the top ten. The sample consisted of CD4+ or CD8+ T cells sorted from blood, taken in a trial of the OX40 agonist ivuxolimab. Receptors were obtained from an adult with an advanced solid tumor such as melanoma, head and neck, liver or kidney cancer.

The sample holds a few counts of this clone. The gene calls are TRBV4-1 and TRBJ1-1; the D is unclear. The CDR3 covers 16 residues. Germline values: CDR1 MGHRA, CDR2 YSYEKL. V lost 1 base and J 3 bases, leaving 15 bases between the germline ends. CDR3 in DNA: TGCGCCAGCAGCCAAGTAGGTAGAACAAAACACACTGAAGCTTTCTTT. Its translation is CASSQVGRTKHTEAFF.

The V call is TRBV27, the J call TRBJ2-7; D assignment may be TRBD1 or TRBD2 (5 bases each). The V gene's germline CDR1 is MNHEY and CDR2 SMNVEV (reference sequence). Trimming stripped 5 bases from V and 0 bases from J, with 11 bases between. The CDR3 spans 14 residues. CDR3 DNA: TGTGCCAGCAGTCGAGTGGGGGACTCCTACGAGCAGTACTTC. Encoded protein: CASSRVGDSYEQYF.

The genes are TRBV29-1 and TRBJ2-5; the D gene is possibly TRBD2 (5 bases). The CDR3 has 15 amino acids. V lost 0 bases to trimming and J lost 1 base, with 12 bases between them. Germline values: CDR1 SQVTM, CDR2 ANQGSEA. The CDR3 sequence is CSVEDRVGLQETQYF. CDR3 sequence (DNA): TGCAGCGTTGAAGATCGGGTTGGACTCCAAGAGACCCAGTACTTC.

The rearrangement uses TRBV5-1 and TRBJ2-7; D is perhaps TRBD1 or TRBD2 (5 bases each). V was pared by 4 bases and J by 7 bases, with 15 bases between. The CDR3 sequence is 13 residues long. Germline assignment: CDR1 SGHRS and CDR2 YFSETQ. The CDR3 spells CASSLGDGVEQYF. DNA for the CDR3: TGCGCCAGCAGCCTGGGGGACGGGGTAGAGCAGTACTTC.

In this sample, this clone turned up once. The gene calls are TRBV6-6 and TRBJ1-2, with D unclear. The V gene lost 5 bases and the J gene lost 0 bases, with 10 bases spanning the gap. This CDR3 contains 14 residues. Germline V gives CDR1 MNHNY, CDR2 SVGAGI (reference sequence). The DNA of the CDR3 is TGTGCCAGCAGTCCTCAGGAATCTAACTATGGCTACACCTTC. Translated, it gives CASSPQESNYGYTF.

This clone was counted a single time. The CDR3 spells CASSGPGQQETQYF. CDR3 sequence (DNA): TGTGCCAGCAGTGGGCCGGGACAGCAAGAGACCCAGTACTTC. The V gene is TRBV28, the J gene TRBJ2-5, with 7 bases lining up with TRBD1. J gave up 2 bases and V 5 bases, and 5 bases lay outside the gene matches. Germline CDR1 MDHEN, CDR2 SYDVKM. The CDR3 loop spans 14 amino acids. The full variable domain, in which reference TRBV28 and TRBJ2-5 provide the parts outside the CDR3, is DVKVTQSSRYLVKRTGEKVFLECVQDMDHENMFWYRQDPGLGLRLIYFSYDVKMKEKGDIPEGYSVSREKKERFSLILESASTNQTSMYLCASSGPGQQETQYFGPGTRLLVL.

The chain joins TRBV7-9 to TRBJ2-3; D perhaps matches TRBD1 (6 bases). Germline V lookup: CDR1 SEHNR, CDR2 FQNEAQ (reference sequence). The V and J ends lost 3 bases and 5 bases respectively, with 9 bases between them. The CDR3 consists of 13 residues. The CDR3, as DNA: TGTGCCAGCAGCTTCGCCAGGGGAGATACGCAGTATTTT. Its protein product is CASSFARGDTQYF.

A few counts support this clone. The CDR3 is CASSLVGTGGFGYTF. Written as DNA, the CDR3 is TGTGCCAGCAGCTTAGTTGGGACAGGCGGGTTTGGCTACACCTTC. This sequence joins TRBV7-8 and TRBJ1-2; TRBD1 matches 8 bases. Germline lookup yields CDR1 SGHVS and CDR2 FQNEAQ. V trimming: 1 base; J trimming: 7 bases; junction bases outside the gene matches: 8. The CDR3 covers 15 residues.

The chain recombines TRBV11-2 with TRBJ2-7; D remains unclear. This CDR3 is built from 14 residues. CDR1 and CDR2 (germline): SGHAT, FQNNGV. V was pared by 2 bases and J by 3 bases, with 11 bases between. CDR3 region: CASSLNPQSYEQYF. CDR3 bases: TGTGCCAGCAGCTTAAACCCCCAAAGCTACGAGCAGTACTTC.